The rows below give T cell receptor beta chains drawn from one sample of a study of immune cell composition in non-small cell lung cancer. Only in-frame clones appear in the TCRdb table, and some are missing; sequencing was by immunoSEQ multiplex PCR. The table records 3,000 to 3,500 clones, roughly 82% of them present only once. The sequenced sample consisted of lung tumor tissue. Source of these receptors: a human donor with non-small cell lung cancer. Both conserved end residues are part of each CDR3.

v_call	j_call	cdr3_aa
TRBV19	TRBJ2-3	CASTRGGQLTDTQYF
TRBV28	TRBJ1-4	CASSSTGQREKLFF
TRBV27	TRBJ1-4	CASRKTGTGPEKLFF
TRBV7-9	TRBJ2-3	CASSLGGGGDTQYF
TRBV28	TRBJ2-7	CASSITSPGSYEQYF
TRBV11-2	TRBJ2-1	CASSLDLNNEQFF
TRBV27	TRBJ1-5	CASSQKSNQPQHF
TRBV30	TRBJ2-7	CAWRTSGAYEQYF
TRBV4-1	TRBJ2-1	CASSHVFTGWNEQFF
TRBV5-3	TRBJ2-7	CARSGGTSGSYEQYF